What follows is one T cell receptor (beta chain) and its context. A read error may produce the germline difference seen at one junction end. The sample, around 9.9 milliliters of peripheral blood, was drawn from each donor. This sample is drawn from a study of blood T cells in healthy people across ages. Germline V gives CDR1 SGHTA, CDR2 FQGNSA. The CDR3 consists of 14 residues. With a J-beta primer mix and a sample-barcoded 5' primer, a second PCR ran about 7 to 12 cycles. Each CDR3 protein gets one entry after TCRdb re-called the 5' RACE reads with MiXCR. Here the sample spans 790,000 or so distinct CDR3 sequences, 35% to 50% being singletons.

The chain joins TRBV7-2 to TRBJ2-1; 7 bases are shared with TRBD2. This clonotype was sampled from a man older than 75 in good health. The specimen was blood. CDR3 sequence reads: CASSLEGGSNERFF. The DNA of the CDR3 is TGTGCCAGCAGCTTGGAGGGAGGGAGCAATGAGCGGTTCTTC.